Listed below are T cell receptor beta chains from one sample, sequenced in a study of identifying expanded T cells in peripheral blood. Only in-frame clones appear in the TCRdb table, and some are missing; sequencing was by immunoSEQ multiplex PCR. The table records around 100,000 clones, roughly 91% of them present only once. Specimen: blood. The receptors stem from a person aged 18 to 70 in good health. Each CDR3 is given with its conserved first and last residue. The D gene is left open where the match is weak. The size field is filled for only some rows; it gives once, few, many or a size class.

TRBD1	TRBV19	-	TRBJ1-2	TGTGCCAGTAAAAGACAGGGAAGAGGACTCGTGACACGTAACTATGGCTACACCTTC	CASKRQGRGLVTRNYGYTF
-	TRBV7-8	-	TRBJ2-1	TGTGCCAGCAACCGCCAGAAAACGGGCAGGGAAGGCTACAATGAGCAGTTCTTC	CASNRQKTGREGYNEQFF
-	TRBV4-3	-	TRBJ2-7	TGCGCCAGCAGCCAAGATTGGGCGATGAGCTCCTACGAGCAGTACTTC	CASSQDWAMSSYEQYF
TRBD1	TRBV29-1	-	TRBJ1-2	TGCAGCGCTCCTGACAGGGAAGGCTACACCTTC	CSAPDREGYTF
-	TRBV2	-	TRBJ1-2	TGTGCCAGCAGGGACGCGACAGGCGACACTAACTATGGCTACACCTTC	CASRDATGDTNYGYTF
-	TRBV7-9	-	TRBJ2-1	TGTGCCAGCAGCTTAGTTGAGCAGTTCTTC	CASSLVEQFF
TRBD1	TRBV9	-	TRBJ1-2	TGTGCCAGCTTCGGGGACAGGGGAAACTATGGCTACACCTTC	CASFGDRGNYGYTF
TRBD1	TRBV15	-	TRBJ2-7	TGTGCCACCAGCAGGGGACAGGGCCCCTACGAGCAGTACTTC	CATSRGQGPYEQYF
TRBD2	TRBV5-1	once	TRBJ2-1	TGCGCCAGTACTAGCGGGGGCTCCCGCTACAATGAGCAGTTCTTC	CASTSGGSRYNEQFF
-	TRBV7-9	-	TRBJ1-2	TGTGCCAGCGTCGGGGGGAACGTGATTAGGGACTATGGCTACACCTTT	CASVGGNVIRDYGYTF
TRBD2	TRBV7-2	few	TRBJ2-3	TGTGCCAGCAGCCTCTATAGCGGGGGAGACACAGATACGCAGTATTTT	CASSLYSGGDTDTQYF
-	TRBV19	once	TRBJ2-1	TGTGCCAGTAACCCCGGCAGGGGGGGCGACAATGAGCAGTTCTTC	CASNPGRGGDNEQFF
-	TRBV6-5	-	TRBJ1-2	TGTGCCAGTGTGGGGGGGGATGGCTACACCTTC	CASVGGDGYTF
-	TRBV6-5	-	TRBJ2-7	TGTGCCAGCAGTTACTCGAGACCGGCGGGAAACTACGAGCAGTACTTC	CASSYSRPAGNYEQYF
-	TRBV15	-	TRBJ2-4	TGTGCCACCAGCAGAGACACTGGGGCCAAAAACATTCAGTACTTC	CATSRDTGAKNIQYF
TRBD1	TRBV6-5	few	TRBJ1-2	TGTGCCAGCAGCCAAACCGGGACAGGGCCCTATGGCTACACCTTC	CASSQTGTGPYGYTF
-	TRBV5-6	once	TRBJ1-1	TGTGCCAGCAGCTTGCCAGGGAGAAGGACTGAAGCTTTCTTT	CASSLPGRRTEAFF
TRBD2	TRBV6-6	-	TRBJ2-7	TGTGCCAGCTGGGAGGGGTCCGAGCAGTACTTC	CASWEGSEQYF
-	TRBV7-6	-	TRBJ1-1	TGTGCCAGCAGCTTAGCTAGGGGAAGGCTGGCTTTCTTT	CASSLARGRLAFF
-	TRBV7-9	few	TRBJ2-3	TGTGCCAGCCGCTCGGGGGGACACCGCACAGATACGCAGTATTTT	CASRSGGHRTDTQYF
-	TRBV30	-	TRBJ2-5	TGTGCCTGGAGGCCGAAGAAGTACCAAGAGACCCAGTACTTC	CAWRPKKYQETQYF
-	TRBV7-8	-	TRBJ2-7	TGTGCCAGCAGCTCTCGCGGGGTCCCCTACGAGCAGTACTTC	CASSSRGVPYEQYF
-	TRBV7-2	-	TRBJ2-7	TGTGCCAGCGGGGAGTACAGCTCCTACGAGCAGTACTTC	CASGEYSSYEQYF
TRBD1	TRBV30	-	TRBJ2-3	TGTGCCTGGAGTGTACAAGGGGGCAGGAATACGCAGTATTTT	CAWSVQGGRNTQYF
-	TRBV7-2	-	TRBJ2-5	TGTGCCAGCAGCTTTGCCCTTCAAGAGACCCAGTACTTC	CASSFALQETQYF
-	TRBV9	once	TRBJ2-7	TGTGCCAGCAGCGTATCCAGGGTTACCGAGCAGTACTTC	CASSVSRVTEQYF
-	TRBV2	-	TRBJ1-4	TGTGCCAGCAGGTTCGGTAGGACTAATGAAAAACTGTTTTTT	CASRFGRTNEKLFF
-	TRBV10-3	-	TRBJ1-1	TGTGCCACCCAGGGGAGGAGGGACACGAACACTGAAGCTTTCTTT	CATQGRRDTNTEAFF
-	TRBV10-2	-	TRBJ2-7	TGCGCCAGCAGTGAGGGTTCCCACGAGCAGTACTTC	CASSEGSHEQYF
-	TRBV4-3	-	TRBJ2-7	TGCGCCAGCAGCCTCTCAGGGACCTACGAGCAGTACTTC	CASSLSGTYEQYF
TRBD1	TRBV6-5	-	TRBJ2-1	TGTGCCAGCAGGCCCCCGGGACAGGATGGGCATGAGCAGTTCTTC	CASRPPGQDGHEQFF
-	TRBV6-1	once	TRBJ1-2	TGTGCCAGCAGTGAATCCCCGGGACCCTATGGCTACACCTTC	CASSESPGPYGYTF
-	TRBV5-6	-	TRBJ2-7	TGTGCCAGCAGCTTGGAGGGGGGCACCTACGAGCAGTACTTC	CASSLEGGTYEQYF
TRBD1	TRBV9	-	TRBJ2-7	TGTGCCAGCAGCGGAGGGACAGGGACCACCTACGAGCAGTACTTC	CASSGGTGTTYEQYF
-	TRBV5-4	-	TRBJ1-2	TGTGCCAGCAGCCAAGCCGGGACCCACAATGGCTACACCTTC	CASSQAGTHNGYTF
-	TRBV5-1	-	TRBJ2-5	TGCGCCAGCGCCCCAACCCCGGGTTGGTTAGAGACCCAGTACTTC	CASAPTPGWLETQYF
TRBD1	TRBV7-9	once	TRBJ2-3	TGTGCCAGCAGCTTACCACGGACAGGGAGGACAGATACGCAGTATTTT	CASSLPRTGRTDTQYF
-	TRBV5-6	-	TRBJ1-1	TGTGCCAGCAGCCCCCTTCTGGGATTGACCACTGAAGCTTTCTTT	CASSPLLGLTTEAFF
-	TRBV6-6	-	TRBJ1-6	TGTGCCAGCACCCCCACGTCGGGGCCCCCCCTCCACTTT	CASTPTSGPPLHF
TRBD1	TRBV7-9	few	TRBJ1-2	TGTGCCAGCAGCTCTGGGACAGGGGAGGTACGAGGCTATGGCTACACCTTC	CASSSGTGEVRGYGYTF
-	TRBV19	-	TRBJ1-1	TGTGCCAGTGCAAAGGGTGGTAACACTGAAGCTTTCTTT	CASAKGGNTEAFF
-	TRBV7-6	once	TRBJ2-5	TGTGCCAGCAGCCGACAGGTCCTCCAAGAGACCCAGTACTTC	CASSRQVLQETQYF
-	TRBV10-3	-	TRBJ1-1	TGTGCCATCAGTACCTTACAGGGCAGGAACACTGAAGCTTTCTTT	CAISTLQGRNTEAFF
-	TRBV6-1	once	TRBJ1-1	TGTGCCAGCAGTGATTCACGCACTGAAGCTTTCTTT	CASSDSRTEAFF
TRBD2	TRBV6-1	-	TRBJ2-2	TGTGCCAGCAGTCCAGGACTAGACGGGGAGCTGTTTTTT	CASSPGLDGELFF